Listed below are T cell receptor beta chains from one sample, sequenced in a study of CD8+CD57+ T cells in acquired aplastic anemia. MiXCR, applied by TCRdb to the reads, yields one record per CDR3 protein. Among tens of thousands of distinct CDR3 sequences listed, roughly 77% were seen once. Material: sorted CD4+, CD8+, or CD8+CD57+ T cells (not recorded which) from PBMCs. Every receptor here comes from a human donor in good health, serving as a control. Each CDR3 is given with its conserved first and last residue. A D gene is named only where the DNA matches it firmly. Rows may omit the clone size; those that give it use once, few, many or a size class.

>12|.|TRBJ1-2|TRBV24-1|.
CATHGANYGYTF
TGTGCCACACACGGAGCTAACTATGGCTACACCTTC
>14|TRBD2|TRBJ2-3|TRBV6-4|.
CASKLTGGADTQYF
TGTGCCAGCAAACTCACCGGGGGGGCAGATACGCAGTATTTT
>14|TRBD1|TRBJ1-2|TRBV2|.
CASRLSGTAYGYAF
TGTGCCAGCAGGTTGTCCGGGACAGCCTATGGCTACGCCTTC
>13|TRBD1|TRBJ2-7|TRBV15|.
CATSLDRAHEQYF
TGTGCCACCAGCCTAGACAGGGCCCACGAGCAGTACTTC
>13|.|TRBJ1-5|TRBV7-9|.
CASSLRSNQPQHF
TGTGCCAGCAGCTTAAGGAGCAATCAGCCCCAGCATTTT
>15|.|TRBJ2-3|TRBV15|.
CATSRRQDPLDTQYF
TGTGCCACCAGCCGGAGACAGGACCCATTGGATACGCAGTATTTT
>13|.|TRBJ1-3|TRBV7-2|.
CASSTGSGNTIYF
TGTGCCAGCAGCACGGGAAGTGGAAACACCATATATTTT
>14|.|TRBJ1-2|TRBV15|.
CATSRDGHGYGYTF
TGTGCCACCAGCAGAGATGGGCATGGCTATGGCTACACCTTC
>15|TRBD1|TRBJ1-2|TRBV14|once
CASSQALGQAYGYTF
TGTGCCAGCAGCCAAGCCCTGGGACAGGCCTATGGCTACACCTTC
>15|TRBD2|TRBJ2-4|TRBV4-1|.
CASSLGLAGVGIQYF
TGCGCCAGCAGCCTGGGACTAGCGGGAGTAGGCATTCAGTACTTC
>15|.|TRBJ2-7|TRBV25-1|few
CASSEPAEGLYEQYF
TGTGCCAGCAGTGAACCGGCAGAAGGCCTCTACGAGCAGTACTTC
>21|.|TRBJ2-3|TRBV6-4|.
CASSDSPGDIPKESSTDTQYF
TGTGCCAGCAGCGACTCACCAGGGGACATCCCAAAGGAATCTAGCACAGATACGCAGTATTTT
>15|TRBD1|TRBJ1-2|TRBV10-3|.
CAISVTGGGRDGYTF
TGTGCCATCAGCGTTACAGGGGGCGGCCGAGATGGCTACACCTTC
>15|TRBD1|TRBJ1-2|TRBV25-1|.
CASSEDRARGYGYTF
TGTGCCAGCAGTGAAGACAGGGCGCGGGGCTATGGCTACACCTTC
>12|.|TRBJ2-5|TRBV29-1|few
CSVSSGEGTQYF
TGCAGCGTCTCTTCGGGAGAAGGGACCCAGTACTTC
>16|.|TRBJ1-2|TRBV20-1|.
CSAGKTAPVGNYGYTF
TGCAGTGCTGGAAAGACAGCCCCGGTTGGTAACTATGGCTACACCTTC
>14|TRBD2|TRBJ2-1|TRBV13|.
CASSPSGGYNEQFF
TGTGCCAGCAGCCCCAGCGGGGGGTACAATGAGCAGTTCTTC
>14|.|TRBJ2-7|TRBV10-3|.
CAISGGPGDFEQYF
TGTGCCATCAGTGGGGGCCCAGGGGACTTCGAGCAGTACTTC
>15|TRBD1|TRBJ2-3|TRBV19|.
CASCEQGYGTDTQYF
TGTGCCAGTTGCGAACAGGGGTACGGCACAGATACGCAGTATTTT
>12|.|TRBJ2-5|TRBV7-2|.
CASSLVSETQYF
TGTGCCAGCAGCTTAGTCTCAGAGACCCAGTACTTC
>14|.|TRBJ1-1|TRBV2|.
CASSLGPTNTEAFF
TGTGCCAGCAGCCTCGGACCGACGAACACTGAAGCTTTCTTT
>15|.|TRBJ1-1|TRBV2|.
CASSVAGNLNTEAFF
TGTGCCAGCAGTGTGGCAGGGAATTTGAACACTGAAGCTTTCTTT
>13|TRBD1|TRBJ2-7|TRBV29-1|.
CSDLRDRSYEQYF
TGCAGCGACCTCCGGGACAGATCCTACGAGCAGTACTTC
>14|TRBD1|TRBJ1-2|TRBV15|.
CATSPSRTGYGYTF
TGTGCCACCAGCCCCTCCAGGACAGGGTATGGCTACACCTTC
>13|.|TRBJ1-1|TRBV19|.
CASRDVSDTEAFF
TGTGCCAGTAGAGATGTATCGGACACTGAAGCTTTCTTT
>14|.|TRBJ1-5|TRBV9|.
CASSAGVNNQPQHF
TGTGCCAGCAGCGCAGGGGTTAACAATCAGCCCCAGCATTTT
>14|.|TRBJ2-7|TRBV20-1|.
CSAMGHPGIYEQYF
TGCAGTGCCATGGGACACCCAGGGATCTACGAGCAGTACTTC
>12|TRBD1|TRBJ1-2|TRBV29-1|.
CSVGQGFYGYTF
TGCAGCGTTGGACAGGGATTCTATGGCTACACCTTC